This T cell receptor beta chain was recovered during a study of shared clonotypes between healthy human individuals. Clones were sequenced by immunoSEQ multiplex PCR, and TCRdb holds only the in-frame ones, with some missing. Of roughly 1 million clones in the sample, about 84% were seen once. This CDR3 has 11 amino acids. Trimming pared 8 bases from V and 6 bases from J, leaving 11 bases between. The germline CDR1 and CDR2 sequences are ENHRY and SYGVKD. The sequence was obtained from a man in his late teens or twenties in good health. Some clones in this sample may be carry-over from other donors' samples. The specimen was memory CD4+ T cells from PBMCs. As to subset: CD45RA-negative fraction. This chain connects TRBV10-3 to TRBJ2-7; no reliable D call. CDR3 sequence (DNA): TGTGCCATCGGGCGTCTGGGCGAGCAGTACTTC. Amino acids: CAIGRLGEQYF.